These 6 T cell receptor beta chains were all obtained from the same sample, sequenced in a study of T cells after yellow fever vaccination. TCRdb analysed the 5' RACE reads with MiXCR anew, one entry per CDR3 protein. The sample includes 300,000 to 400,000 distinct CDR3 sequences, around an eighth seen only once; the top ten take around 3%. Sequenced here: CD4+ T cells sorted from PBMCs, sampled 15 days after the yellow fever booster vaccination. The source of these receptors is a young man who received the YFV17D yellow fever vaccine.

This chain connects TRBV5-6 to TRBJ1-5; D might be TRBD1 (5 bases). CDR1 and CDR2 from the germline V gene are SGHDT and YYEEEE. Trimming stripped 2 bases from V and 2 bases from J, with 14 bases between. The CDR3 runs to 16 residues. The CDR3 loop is CASSFFSREGNQPQHF. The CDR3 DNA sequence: TGTGCCAGCAGCTTTTTTTCCAGGGAAGGCAATCAGCCCCAGCATTTT.

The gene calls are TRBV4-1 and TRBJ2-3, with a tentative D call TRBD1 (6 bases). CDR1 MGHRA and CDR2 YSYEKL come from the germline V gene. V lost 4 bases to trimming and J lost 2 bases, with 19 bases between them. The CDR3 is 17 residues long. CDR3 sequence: CASSRIDRSGDTDTQYF. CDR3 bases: TGCGCCAGCAGCCGAATTGACAGGTCTGGGGACACAGATACGCAGTATTTT.

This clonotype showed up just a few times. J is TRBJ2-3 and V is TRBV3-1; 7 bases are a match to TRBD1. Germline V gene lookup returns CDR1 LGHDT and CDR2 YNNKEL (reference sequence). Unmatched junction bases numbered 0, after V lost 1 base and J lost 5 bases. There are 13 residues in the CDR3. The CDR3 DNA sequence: TGTGCCAGCAGCCAAGGGGACAGAGATACGCAGTATTTT. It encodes CASSQGDRDTQYF.

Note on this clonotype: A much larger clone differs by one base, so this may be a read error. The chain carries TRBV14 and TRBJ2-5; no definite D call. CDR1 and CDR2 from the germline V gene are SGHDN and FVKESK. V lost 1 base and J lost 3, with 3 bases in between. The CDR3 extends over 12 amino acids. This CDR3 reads CASSQVEETQYF. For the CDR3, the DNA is TGTGCCAGCAGCCAAGTGGAAGAGACCCAGTACTTC. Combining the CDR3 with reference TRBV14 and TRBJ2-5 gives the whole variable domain EAGVTQFPSHSVIEKGQTVTLRCDPISGHDNLYWYRRVMGKEIKFLLHFVKESKQDESGMPNNRFLAERTGGTYSTLKVQPAELEDSGVYFCASSQVEETQYFGPGTRLLVL.

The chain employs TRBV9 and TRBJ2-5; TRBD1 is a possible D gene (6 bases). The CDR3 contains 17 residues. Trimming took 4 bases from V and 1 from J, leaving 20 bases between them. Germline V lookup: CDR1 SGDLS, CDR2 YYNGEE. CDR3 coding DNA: TGTGCCAGCAGCACCGGACAGCAGTACCGAGCCCAAGAGACCCAGTACTTC. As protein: CASSTGQQYRAQETQYF.

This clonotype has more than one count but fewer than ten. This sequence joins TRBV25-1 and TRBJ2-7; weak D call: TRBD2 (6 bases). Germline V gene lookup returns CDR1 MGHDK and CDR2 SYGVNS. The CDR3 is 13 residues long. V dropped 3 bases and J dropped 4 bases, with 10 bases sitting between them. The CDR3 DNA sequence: TGTGCCAGCAGTGAGTGGGGGGTTTACGAGCAGTACTTC. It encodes CASSEWGVYEQYF.